These 17 T cell receptor beta chains originate from one sample sequenced in a study of CD8+ T cells in alopecia areata. RNA was extracted and reverse transcribed into cDNA as the sequencing template. The repertoire was sequenced with immunoSEQ multiplex PCR; TCRdb's copy has only in-frame clones and lacks some. The sample yields 200,000 to 250,000 clones, about three fifths seen once. Stated treatment: oral pan-JAK inhibitor, 5-10 mg twice daily. This material consisted of CD4+ T cells sorted from blood, taken at week 4, from a patient treated with tofacitinib. The source is a human donor with alopecia areata.

This clone was detected only a few times. V gene TRBV19 combines with J gene TRBJ2-2; D is unclear. This CDR3 spans 16 amino acids. The V end was cut by 2 bases, the J end by 2 bases, with 12 bases between. Germline CDR1 and CDR2: LNHDA and SQIVND (reference sequence). CDR3 residues: CASSIPGPSNTGELFF. CDR3 coding DNA: TGTGCCAGTAGTATACCCGGCCCGAGTAACACCGGGGAGCTGTTTTTT.

This chain links TRBV19 with TRBJ1-6, with no clear D. Germline assignment: CDR1 LNHDA and CDR2 SQIVND (reference sequence). V was shortened by 7 bases and J by 0 bases, with 13 bases between the two germline ends. The CDR3 spans 16 residues. This CDR3 reads CASKERMSSYNSPLHF. Here the CDR3 DNA reads TGTGCCAGTAAGGAGAGGATGAGCTCCTATAATTCACCCCTCCACTTT.

The genes are TRBV9 and TRBJ2-2, with D possibly being TRBD1 (5 bases). Germline-derived CDR1 and CDR2 are SGDLS and YYNGEE. The CDR3 runs to 14 residues. V gave up 0 bases and J gave up 5 bases, with 8 bases separating them. The CDR3 DNA reads TGTGCCAGCAGCGTAGCAGGGTTTACCGGGGAGCTGTTTTTT. Translated, it gives CASSVAGFTGELFF.

V is TRBV14 and J is TRBJ1-2; D gene unclear. The V gene lost 4 bases and the J gene lost 11 bases, with 14 bases spanning the gap. Germline values: CDR1 SGHDN, CDR2 FVKESK. The CDR3 has 12 residues. The CDR3 here is CASSPAGLRYTF. DNA for the CDR3: TGTGCCAGCAGCCCTGCGGGGTTGAGGTACACCTTC.

In the case of this clone: One junction end disagrees with the germline gene, perhaps due to a read error. The V and J genes are TRBV6-1 and TRBJ1-5; the D gene is possibly TRBD1 (5 bases). Germline values: CDR1 MNHNS, CDR2 SASEGT. The CDR3 is 14 amino acids. The CDR3 nucleotides read TGTGCCAGCAGCGGGACCGGAGGGTTTCAGCTCCAGCATTTT. This codes for CASSGTGGFQLQHF.

This clone has just a few counts. The chain links TRBV7-2 to TRBJ2-6; TRBD1 matches at 7 bases. V lost 4 bases and J lost 0; bases outside the gene matches: 12. The germline V gene has CDR1 SGHTA and CDR2 FQGNSA. CDR3 size: 19 residues. The CDR3 loop reads CASSSAGTALNSGANVLTF. CDR3 nucleotide sequence: TGTGCCAGCAGCTCAGCCGGGACAGCGCTAAACTCTGGGGCCAACGTCCTGACTTTC.

This clone was picked up many times. This chain links TRBV7-2 with TRBJ1-1, with D possibly matching TRBD1 (5 bases). CDR1 and CDR2 from the germline V gene are SGHTA and FQGNSA. V lost 5 bases and J 4 bases, leaving 11 bases between the germline ends. There are 13 residues in the CDR3. The CDR3 loop reads CASSAQGRTEAFF. CDR3 coding DNA: TGTGCCAGCAGCGCCCAGGGTCGCACTGAAGCTTTCTTT.

V is TRBV29-1 and J is TRBJ2-3; no firm D call. CDR1 and CDR2 from the germline V gene are SQVTM and ANQGSEA. CDR3 length: 14 amino acids. Trimming left V 4 bases short and J 4 bases short, with 15 bases between. CDR3 nucleotides: TGCAGCGTTGTCGGGCAGGCTGGGGCAGATACGCAGTATTTT. Encoded protein: CSVVGQAGADTQYF.

The rearrangement uses TRBV30 and TRBJ1-6; D gene uncertain. V was clipped by 0 bases and J by 4 bases, with 10 bases between them. The CDR3 covers 15 residues. Germline V gives CDR1 GTSNPN, CDR2 SVGIG (reference sequence). The DNA for the CDR3 is TGTGCCTGGAGTGTAAGGGCACCTTATAATTCACCCCTCCACTTT. Amino acids: CAWSVRAPYNSPLHF.

The rearrangement links TRBV7-6 to TRBJ1-1; no clear D gene. This CDR3 is built from 16 residues. Germline V gene data show CDR1 as SGHVS and CDR2 as FNYEAQ. V dropped 1 base and J dropped 0 bases, with 12 bases sitting between them. CDR3 sequence reads: CASSLGSAGMNTEAFF. For the CDR3, the DNA is TGTGCCAGCAGCTTAGGGTCGGCAGGCATGAACACTGAAGCTTTCTTT.

CDR3 nucleotides: TGTGCCAGCAGCTTAGGTGGGGGATCGGGTTCACCCCTCCACTTT. It is translated as CASSLGGGSGSPLHF. The chain couples TRBV7-8 to TRBJ1-6; possibly TRBD1 for D (5 bases). The CDR3 contains 15 residues. V shed 1 base and J shed 9 bases, with 13 bases lying between them. Germline V gene lookup returns CDR1 SGHVS and CDR2 FQNEAQ.

The chain joins TRBV28 to TRBJ1-5; D not certain. Germline CDR1 reads MDHEN; CDR2 reads SYDVKM. The CDR3 has 12 amino acids. Trimming removed 2 bases from V and 11 bases from J, with 10 bases in between. The CDR3 here is CASSLATQAQHF. CDR3 bases: TGTGCCAGCAGTTTAGCGACGCAGGCCCAGCATTTT.

This chain links TRBV6-5 with TRBJ1-1, with D perhaps matching TRBD1 (5 bases). This CDR3 contains 14 residues. Germline CDR1 reads MNHEY; CDR2 reads SVGAGI. The V and J ends lost 2 bases and 3 bases respectively, with 10 bases between them. CDR3 coding DNA: TGTGCCAGCAGTTACCGGGACCCTTACACTGAAGCTTTCTTT. Translated, it gives CASSYRDPYTEAFF.

This chain links TRBV12-5 with TRBJ2-1; no clear D. CDR1 and CDR2 from the germline V gene are LGHNT and FRNRAP. The CDR3 runs to 13 residues. Trimming left V 3 bases short and J 9 bases short, with 12 bases between. CDR3 protein: CASGLGQKGEQFF. The CDR3 region has the DNA TGTGCTAGTGGTTTAGGTCAGAAAGGTGAGCAGTTCTTC.

Comments on this clone: Distinct nucleotide sequences in the sample also encode this CDR3. V and J are TRBV29-1 and TRBJ2-7; unclear D gene. This CDR3 has 12 residues. V was cut by 3 bases and J by 2 bases, with 8 bases left in between. Per germline, CDR1 SQVTM and CDR2 ANQGSEA. The CDR3 loop is CSVDRGPYEQYF. CDR3 coding DNA: TGCAGCGTTGACAGAGGACCCTACGAGCAGTACTTC.

The chain has TRBV7-9 and TRBJ2-3, with D unclear. Trimming cost V 1 base and J 0 bases, with 2 bases left between them. This CDR3 contains 13 residues. The V gene's germline CDR1 is SEHNR and CDR2 FQNEAQ (reference sequence). The CDR3 nucleotides read TGTGCCAGCAGCTTAGTCAGCACAGATACGCAGTATTTT. The encoded protein is CASSLVSTDTQYF.

V is TRBV20-1 and J is TRBJ2-7; perhaps TRBD1 as D (6 bases). CDR3 length equals 11 residues. Trimming took off 5 bases at V and 4 bases at J, with 9 bases between the two ends. The germline V gene has CDR1 DFQATT and CDR2 SNEGSKA (reference sequence). The DNA for the CDR3 is TGCAGTGCTCTAGACAGGTACGAGCAGTACTTC. Protein sequence: CSALDRYEQYF.